This T cell receptor beta chain was obtained from a study of T cell responses to AZD1222 COVID-19 vaccine. Turning to the study itself: Second-dose groups at about 4 or about 12 weeks were pooled. Findings of the study overall: Recipients of two AZD1222 doses showed rising Spike-specific TCR breadth and depth. Clonal diversity may have been underestimated, and the donors were mostly white British, with more females than males. Spike was spanned by vaccine-associated CD4 TCRs, with dominance at 160-218 and 743-854.

TCRdb's copy holds only in-frame clones and misses some; the assay was immunoSEQ multiplex PCR. The sample carries roughly 140,000 clones, approximately 94% recorded once. As regards this clone: The target antigen is unknown.

There are 14 residues in the CDR3. Germline-derived CDR1 and CDR2 are SNHLY and FYNNEI. Losses at the gene ends were 7 bases for V and 8 bases for J; bases not matched to a gene: 5. The chain joins TRBV2 to TRBJ2-1; TRBD2 matches 13 bases. The sequence was collected from an adult in good health. The sample consisted of peripheral blood, taken on day 0 of AZD1222 vaccination. CDR3 nucleotide sequence: TGTGCCAGCACCGGGACTAGCGGGGTCGATGAGCAGTTCTTC. Protein product: CASTGTSGVDEQFF.